This T cell receptor (beta chain) was sequenced for a study of blood T cell repertoires in COVID-19. Across the study: COVID-19 samples from acute and convalescent phases originated in the United States, Italy and Spain. PBMCs, B-cell-depleted T cells, or T cells provided the cDNA or gDNA that made up the material.

V lost 2 bases and J lost 0, with 8 bases in between. There are 15 residues in the CDR3. Germline V gene lookup returns CDR1 KGHSH and CDR2 LQKENI. The data were produced by immunoSEQ multiplex PCR, yet TCRdb's version contains in-frame clones alone and is incomplete. The data show a few hundred thousand clones, around 89% seen once. Material for sequencing was peripheral blood. V usage is TRBV18 and J usage is TRBJ1-5; D ambiguous. This clonotype was obtained from a woman aged 60-75 years with acute or convalescent COVID-19. The CDR3 protein is CASSPRRDSNQPQHF. The CDR3, as DNA: TGTGCCAGCTCACCAAGACGGGATAGCAATCAGCCCCAGCATTTT.